The clone carrying this T cell receptor (beta chain) was seen more than once but under ten times. What it binds is not known. The CDR3 has 14 amino acids. The junction had 3 bases not matched to a gene; V was cut back by 7 bases and J by 2 bases. Germline lookup yields CDR1 SGHRS and CDR2 YFSETQ. Of the isolated RNA, all was reverse transcribed, and so the sequenced material was expressed TCRB transcripts. About 3.6 million reads was the average for naive, central memory and regulatory T cell samples. Assay: immunoSEQ multiplex PCR; the TCRdb copy retains only in-frame clones and omits some. The sample records under 300,000 clones, approximately 11% being singletons. This sample stems from a study of beta chain features in type 1 diabetes. Overall study results and limits: Type 1 diabetes patients had moderately but significantly shorter TCRB CDR3s in all four CD4+ subsets. Whether TCRB rearrangement is influenced by HLA type went unresolved here. PCR might favor shorter templates, equally in patients and controls. A pattern of fewer insertions and more deletions at VDJ junctions was seen in type 1 diabetes patients.

The sequencing input was naive CD4+ T cells from blood. The receptor was derived from a man aged 30 to 39 with type 1 diabetes. This rearrangement joins TRBV5-1 to TRBJ2-1, with 10 nucleotides matching TRBD1. The CDR3: CASGTGVAYNEQFF. CDR3 nucleotide sequence: TGCGCCAGCGGGACAGGGGTGGCCTACAATGAGCAGTTCTTC.